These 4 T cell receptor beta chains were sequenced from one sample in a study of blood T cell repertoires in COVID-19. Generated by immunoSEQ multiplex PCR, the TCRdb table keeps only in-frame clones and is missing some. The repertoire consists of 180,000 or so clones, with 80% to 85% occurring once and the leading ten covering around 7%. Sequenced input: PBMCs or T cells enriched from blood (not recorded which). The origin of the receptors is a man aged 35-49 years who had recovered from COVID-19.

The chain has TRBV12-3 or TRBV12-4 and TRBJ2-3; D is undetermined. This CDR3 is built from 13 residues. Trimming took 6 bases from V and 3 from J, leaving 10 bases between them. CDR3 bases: TGTGCCAGCAGGCGATTTATAACAGATACGCAGTATTTT. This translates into CASRRFITDTQYF.

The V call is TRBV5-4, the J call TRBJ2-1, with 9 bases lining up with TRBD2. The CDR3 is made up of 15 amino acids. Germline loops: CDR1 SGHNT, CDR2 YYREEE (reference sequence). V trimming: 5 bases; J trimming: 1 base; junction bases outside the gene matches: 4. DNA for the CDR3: TGTGCCAGCAGTTTGAGCGGGGGGTCCTACAATGAGCAGTTCTTC. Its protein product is CASSLSGGSYNEQFF.

This chain's CDR3 is CASSLTPLNTEAFF. Written as DNA, the CDR3 is TGTGCCAGCAGTCTTACTCCGTTGAACACTGAAGCTTTCTTT. This chain links TRBV27 with TRBJ1-1; D gene uncertain. V was trimmed by 5 bases and J by 0 bases, leaving 10 bases between them. CDR1 is MNHEY and CDR2 is SMNVEV in the germline V gene (reference sequence). The CDR3 spans 14 residues.

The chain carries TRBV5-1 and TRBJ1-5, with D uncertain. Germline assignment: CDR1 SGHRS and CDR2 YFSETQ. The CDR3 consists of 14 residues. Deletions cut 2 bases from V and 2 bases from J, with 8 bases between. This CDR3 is CASSFDSRNQPQHF. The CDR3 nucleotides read TGCGCCAGCAGCTTTGACTCCCGCAATCAGCCCCAGCATTTT.